This T cell receptor beta chain was sequenced for a study of blood T cell repertoires in COVID-19. On the study more broadly: COVID-19 samples collected from the United States, Italy and Spain covered acute and convalescent phases. T cells, B-cell-depleted T cells, or PBMCs supplied cDNA or gDNA.

V dropped 4 bases and J dropped 8; count of bases not matched to a gene: 7. There are 13 residues in the CDR3. The V gene's germline CDR1 is SGHNT and CDR2 YENEEA. Across 20 to 25 US areas, participants ranged in age from roughly 18 to 95 years. Per the study methods: Amplification from reference gene primers served as the basis for estimated nucleated cell counts. The protocol was immunoSEQ multiplex PCR, while the TCRdb copy is restricted to in-frame clones and leaves out a portion. The V and J calls and clone size were taken over from that table, and D and trimming were inferred from the DNA. The data hold around 480,000 clones, with about nine tenths observed a single time.

Source material: PBMCs or T cells enriched from blood (not recorded which). The TCR sequence derives from a woman aged 18 to 35 who had recovered from COVID-19. This rearrangement joins TRBV11-3 to TRBJ2-5, with 7 bases lining up with TRBD1. CDR3 region: CASSYRQGLTQYF. As DNA, the CDR3 is TGTGCCAGCAGCTATCGACAGGGTTTAACCCAGTACTTC.